Below, 10 T cell receptor beta chains from the same sample are listed, as sequenced in a study of identical twins. TCRdb ran MiXCR on the 5' RACE reads and lists one entry per CDR3 protein. The sample holds around 470,000 distinct CDR3 sequences, 12% to 15% seen once. These same records also appear under a second study, on yellow fever vaccine responses in identical twins.

The sequenced sample was CD4+ T cells sorted from blood. The receptor source for this set is a woman between 18 and 29 years old in good health.

The table lists this clonotype with a few counts. The rearrangement joins TRBV10-2 to TRBJ2-7, with a possible D match to TRBD2 (5 bases). Deletions cut 0 bases from V and 3 bases from J, with 21 bases between. This CDR3 region has 18 residues. In germline, CDR1 is WSHSY, CDR2 SAAADI. The chain's CDR3 is CASSESTGLAGYGYEQYF. Written as DNA, the CDR3 is TGCGCCAGCAGTGAGTCTACGGGTTTGGCGGGCTACGGCTACGAGCAGTACTTC.

CDR3 residues: CSVALAGGESEQFF. The CDR3 DNA is TGCAGCGTTGCACTAGCGGGAGGTGAAAGTGAGCAGTTCTTC. The chain combines TRBV29-1 with TRBJ2-1; 12 bases match TRBD2. CDR1 and CDR2 (germline): SQVTM, ANQGSEA. This CDR3 region has 14 residues. With 4 bases clipped from V and 9 bases from J, the junction kept 7 bases outside the gene matches.

This clonotype was observed a handful of times. In DNA form, the CDR3 reads TGTGCCAGCACCCCTTCGGGGGCCGCCGGGGAGCTGTTTTTT. It codes for CASTPSGAAGELFF. The chain couples TRBV7-9 to TRBJ2-2, with D tentatively TRBD1 or TRBD2 (6 bases each). The CDR3 is 14 residues long. V gave up 7 bases and J gave up 6 bases, with 15 bases separating them. Germline values: CDR1 SEHNR, CDR2 FQNEAQ (reference sequence).

There are a few counts of this clonotype. The chain employs TRBV4-1 and TRBJ2-7; 10 bases are shared with TRBD1. V trimming: 4 bases; J trimming: 1 base; junction bases outside the gene matches: 7. The length of the CDR3 is 16 residues. Germline V lookup: CDR1 MGHRA, CDR2 YSYEKL. CDR3 sequence (DNA): TGCGCCAGCAGCCCAATCACGGACAGGGGGTCCTACGAGCAGTACTTC. Translated: CASSPITDRGSYEQYF.

About this clonotype itself: This clone may be a read error of a much larger clone one base away. The chain combines TRBV12-3 or TRBV12-4 with TRBJ2-1, with 15 positions matching TRBD2. This CDR3 region has 17 residues. DNA for the CDR3: TGTGCCAGCAGTTCACCCGGGACTAGCGGGGGGTACAATGAGAAGTTCTTC. Residues: CASSSPGTSGGYNEKFF.

In its sample, this clonotype was seen a few times. The chain carries TRBV9 and TRBJ2-7; 16 nucleotides match TRBD2. V gave up 4 bases and J gave up 5 bases; unmatched junction bases: 6. The CDR3 totals 16 residues. Germline loops: CDR1 SGDLS, CDR2 YYNGEE. CDR3 bases: TGTGCCAGCAGCCTGGGACTAGCGGGGGGGCACGACGAGCAGTACTTC. It translates to CASSLGLAGGHDEQYF.

The rearrangement joins TRBV24-1 to TRBJ1-6; D is unresolved. There are 12 residues in the CDR3. V was pared by 2 bases and J by 9 bases, with 4 bases between. The germline gives CDR1 KGHDR, CDR2 SFDVKD. The CDR3 DNA is TGTGCCACCAGTGATTCGGGTTCACCCCTCCACTTT. It translates to CATSDSGSPLHF.

This clonotype was seen a handful of times. The J gene is TRBJ2-3, the V gene TRBV5-1; D is undetermined. Germline loops: CDR1 SGHRS, CDR2 YFSETQ. V shed 6 bases and J shed 3 bases, with 11 bases lying between them. This CDR3 has 13 amino acids. The CDR3 sequence is CASTTLGTDTQYF. CDR3 sequence (DNA): TGCGCCAGCACCACCCTCGGAACAGATACGCAGTATTTT.

This rearrangement joins TRBV4-3 to TRBJ2-5, with TRBD1 matching 9 bases. The CDR3 runs to 16 residues. The germline V gene has CDR1 LGHNA and CDR2 YSLEER. V was pared by 2 bases and J by 7 bases, with 11 bases of the junction left unmatched. The CDR3 DNA sequence: TGCGCCAGCAGCCAAATCACAGGGGGCGGGAGCGGGACCCAGTACTTC. It is translated as CASSQITGGGSGTQYF.

This clonotype was seen more than once but under ten times. The V and J genes are TRBV7-2 and TRBJ2-3, with 15 bases identical to TRBD2. J lost 4 bases, V lost 3 bases, and 5 bases had no gene match. The CDR3 covers 17 residues. The germline V gene has CDR1 SGHTA and CDR2 FQGNSA. In nucleotides, the CDR3 is TGTGCCAGCAGCTTGGGACTAGCGGGAGGAATAGCAGATACGCAGTATTTT. Residues: CASSLGLAGGIADTQYF.